The 18 T cell receptor beta chains below come from one sample, sequenced in a study of vaccination effects on CD4 cells after COVID-19. CD4+ T cells specific for antigen were expanded with viral peptide pools by the ViraFEST assay before sequencing. Investigators separated out CD4+ T cells once approximately 9 days of culture had passed. Nobody among the vaccine recipients had prior SARS-CoV-2 infection (nucleocapsid antibodies were negative). These TCRs are of unknown antigen specificity. Sequencing used immunoSEQ multiplex PCR; TCRdb keeps in-frame clones, though not all of them. Among 70,000 or so clones listed, 65% to 80% were seen once. The source material was CD4+ T cells from PBMCs cultured with HCoV-NL63 spike peptides, sampled before COVID-19 vaccination. All receptors come from a human donor who received a COVID-19 vaccine.

This chain uses TRBV21-1 with TRBJ2-7. TRBV21-1 is given as a pseudogene. This CDR3 is built from 15 residues. The CDR3: CASSPRGFSVRKQYV. CDR3 bases: TGTGCCAGCAGCCCCCGGGGCTTCTCCGTTCGAAAGCAGTACGTC.

This sequence joins TRBV18 and TRBJ2-1, with D perhaps matching TRBD1 or TRBD2 (5 bases each). V was pared by 0 bases and J by 2 bases, with 14 bases between. Germline V gene lookup returns CDR1 KGHSH and CDR2 LQKENI. The CDR3 is 17 amino acids. CDR3 nucleotides: TGTGCCAGCTCACCACCTCTGTCCGGGGCCCCCTACAATGAGCAGTTCTTC. Its translation: CASSPPLSGAPYNEQFF.

V and J are TRBV5-1 and TRBJ2-7, with D possibly TRBD2 on 6 matching bases. CDR1 and CDR2 from the germline V gene are SGHRS and YFSETQ. The CDR3 spans 15 residues. The V and J ends lost 0 bases and 0 bases respectively, with 10 bases between them. In DNA form, the CDR3 reads TGCGCCAGCAGCTTGGGGGGGGTTAGCTCCTACGAGCAGTACGTC. It yields the protein CASSLGGVSSYEQYV.

The CDR3 DNA is TGTGCCACAAATTGGGAGGGAGCCGGGGAGCTGTTTTTT. Its protein product is CATNWEGAGELFF. The V and J genes are TRBV10-3 and TRBJ2-2, with TRBD2 matching 7 bases. CDR3 length equals 13 residues. Germline V gene lookup returns CDR1 ENHRY and CDR2 SYGVKD. Germline trimming cut 10 bases from V and 6 bases from J; bases unmatched to any gene: 8.

The gene calls are TRBV7-3 and TRBJ1-1, with a tentative D call TRBD1 (5 bases). V lost 4 bases and J lost 1, with 7 bases in between. CDR1 and CDR2 (germline): SGHTA, FQGTGA. The CDR3 is 13 residues long. DNA of the CDR3: TGTGCCAGCAGCTACGACAGGAACACTGAAGCTTTCTTT. Translation: CASSYDRNTEAFF. Looking up the rest from reference TRBV7-3 and TRBJ1-1 gives the full variable domain: GAGVSQTPSNKVTEKGKYVELRCDPISGHTALYWYRQSLGQGPEFLIYFQGTGAADDSGLPNDRFFAVRPEGSVSTLKIQRTERGDSAVYLCASSYDRNTEAFFGQGTRLTVV.

The V call is TRBV18, the J call TRBJ2-3, with TRBD1 identical over 7 bases. This CDR3 region has 15 residues. CDR1 and CDR2 (germline): KGHSH, LQKENI. With 2 bases clipped from V and 3 bases from J, the junction kept 5 bases outside the gene matches. The CDR3 sequence is CASSPRGLVTDTQYF. CDR3 DNA: TGTGCCAGCTCACCAAGGGGGCTCGTGACAGATACGCAGTATTTT.

The gene calls are TRBV29-1 and TRBJ2-1; no firm D call. The germline gives CDR1 SQVTM, CDR2 ANQGSEA. This CDR3 spans 11 amino acids. With 3 bases removed from V and 4 bases from J, the gap between germline ends came to 4 bases. This CDR3 reads CSVEGYNEQFF. CDR3 coding DNA: TGCAGCGTTGAGGGGTACAATGAGCAGTTCTTC.

The CDR3 sequence is CASSADRGTETQYF. The DNA of the CDR3 is TGTGCCAGCAGCGCGGACAGGGGTACGGAGACCCAGTACTTC. V gene TRBV7-2 combines with J gene TRBJ2-5; 9 positions match TRBD1. Germline lookup yields CDR1 SGHTA and CDR2 FQGNSA. J gave up 5 bases and V 5 bases, and 6 bases lay outside the gene matches. The CDR3 contains 14 residues.

In this sample, this clone turned up a few times. The chain recombines TRBV3-1 (or the pseudogene TRBV3-2) with TRBJ1-6; no reliable D call. Germline V lookup: CDR1 LGHDT, CDR2 YNNKEL (reference sequence). This CDR3 is built from 13 residues. Trimming took 1 base from V and 9 from J, leaving 7 bases between them. CDR3 DNA sequence: TGTGCCAGCAGCCAAGGCCCAAGTTCACCCCTCCACTTT. Translation: CASSQGPSSPLHF.

CDR3 bases: TGTGCCAGCTCACCCCTAGCGGGGACTAGCACAGATACGCAGTATTTT. This gives the protein CASSPLAGTSTDTQYF. The chain joins TRBV18 to TRBJ2-3, with 9 bases matching TRBD2. Germline trimming cut 3 bases from V and 0 bases from J; bases unmatched to any gene: 4. The CDR3 extends over 16 amino acids. Germline V gene data show CDR1 as KGHSH and CDR2 as LQKENI.

This chain uses TRBV18 with TRBJ1-2, with a possible D match to TRBD1 (6 bases). The V end lost 3 bases, the J end lost 4 bases, and 9 bases lay between the germline ends. The germline V gene has CDR1 KGHSH and CDR2 LQKENI. The CDR3 has 13 amino acids. CDR3 nucleotides: TGTGCCAGCTCACCCGGACAGTTCTATGGCTACACCTTC. As protein: CASSPGQFYGYTF.

This clone was detected only a few times. The CDR3 loop reads CASSMGRNTDTQYF. For the CDR3, the DNA is TGTGCCAGCAGCATGGGGCGGAACACAGATACGCAGTATTTT. The V and J genes are TRBV7-3 and TRBJ2-3, with D maybe TRBD1 (5 bases). CDR3 size: 14 residues. CDR1 and CDR2 from the germline V gene are SGHTA and FQGTGA. V lost 5 bases and J 2 bases, leaving 11 bases between the germline ends.

The chain links TRBV9 to TRBJ2-2; TRBD2 agrees at 11 bases. V dropped 0 bases and J dropped 1; count of bases not matched to a gene: 5. The CDR3 extends over 18 amino acids. Germline CDR1 and CDR2: SGDLS and YYNGEE. The CDR3 here is CASSVVAGTSGNTGELFF. The CDR3 coding sequence is TGTGCCAGCAGCGTAGTAGCCGGGACTAGCGGGAACACCGGGGAGCTGTTTTTT.

J is TRBJ1-1 and V is TRBV3-1 (or the pseudogene TRBV3-2); 8 nucleotides align to TRBD1. Germline CDR1 is LGHDT and CDR2 is YNNKEL (reference sequence). V was pared by 10 bases and J by 4 bases, with 8 bases of the junction left unmatched. CDR3 length: 13 residues. CDR3 sequence reads: CATGQGFGTEAFF. The CDR3 DNA reads TGTGCCACCGGACAGGGTTTCGGCACTGAAGCTTTCTTT.

This rearrangement joins TRBV9 to TRBJ1-6; tentatively, D is TRBD1 (6 bases). The CDR3 loop spans 16 amino acids. The V end was cut by 0 bases, the J end by 0 bases, with 7 bases between. Germline V gene sequence: CDR1 SGDLS, CDR2 YYNGEE. The CDR3 DNA follows: TGTGCCAGCAGCGTAGGCAGGGGCTCCTATAATTCACCCCTCCACTTT. As protein: CASSVGRGSYNSPLHF.

This chain links TRBV19 with TRBJ2-5; 11 bases align to TRBD2. CDR1 and CDR2 (germline): LNHDA, SQIVND (reference sequence). V gave up 5 bases and J gave up 3 bases; unmatched junction bases: 5. The CDR3 is 15 amino acids. The CDR3 sequence: CASSFFSGGEETQYF. The DNA for the CDR3 is TGTGCCAGTAGTTTTTTTAGCGGGGGGGAAGAGACCCAGTACTTC.

The chain has TRBV2 and TRBJ2-2, with 7 bases fitting TRBD2. The CDR3 is 15 residues long. Looked up from germline, CDR1 is SNHLY and CDR2 is FYNNEI. J lost 1 base, V lost 3 bases, and 2 bases had no gene match. The CDR3 is CASSESGGNTGELFF. Written as DNA, the CDR3 is TGTGCCAGCAGTGAGTCGGGGGGGAACACCGGGGAGCTGTTTTTT.

The CDR3 is CASGLVGAGELFF. CDR3 DNA: TGTGCTAGTGGTTTGGTGGGGGCCGGGGAGCTGTTTTTT. This chain links TRBV12-5 with TRBJ2-2; the D call may be TRBD1 or TRBD2 (5 bases each). The V and J ends lost 0 bases and 6 bases respectively, with 5 bases between them. The CDR3 covers 13 residues. CDR1 and CDR2 (germline): LGHNT, FRNRAP.